The clone carrying this TCR beta chain was counted at least ten times. Its antigen is unknown. TCRdb analysed the 5' RACE reads with MiXCR anew, one entry per CDR3 protein. The data show about 64,000 distinct CDR3 sequences, with roughly 5% seen just once and approximately 4.9% held by the top ten. V was pared by 3 bases and J by 10 bases, with 6 bases of the junction left unmatched. Germline assignment: CDR1 SQVTM and CDR2 ANQGSEA. The length of the CDR3 is 13 residues. This entry comes from a study of early T cells in non-severe SARS-CoV-2 infection. Whole-study results and caveats: VDJdb matches were skewed toward anti-spike CD8 T cell responses.

The specimen was whole blood. The receptor comes from an adult who was a healthcare worker with PCR-confirmed SARS-CoV-2 infection or an uninfected control (not recorded which). The gene calls are TRBV29-1 and TRBJ2-1; 10 nucleotides align to TRBD2. This CDR3 reads CSVDPGLAKEQFF. The CDR3 coding sequence is TGCAGCGTTGACCCGGGACTAGCGAAGGAGCAGTTCTTC.